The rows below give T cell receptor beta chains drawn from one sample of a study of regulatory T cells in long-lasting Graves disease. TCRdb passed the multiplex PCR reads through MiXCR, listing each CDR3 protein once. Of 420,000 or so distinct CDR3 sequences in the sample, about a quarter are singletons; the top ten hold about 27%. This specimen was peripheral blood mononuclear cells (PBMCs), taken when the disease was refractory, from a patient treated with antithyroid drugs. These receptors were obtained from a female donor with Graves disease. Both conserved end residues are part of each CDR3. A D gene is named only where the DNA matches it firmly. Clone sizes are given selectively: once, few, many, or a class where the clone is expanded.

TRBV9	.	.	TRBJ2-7	CASSSQGDEQYF	TGTGCCAGCAGCTCACAGGGCGACGAGCAGTACTTC
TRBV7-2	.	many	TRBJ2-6	CASSLGARESSGANVLTF	TGTGCCAGCAGCTTAGGTGCCAGAGAGAGCTCTGGGGCCAACGTCCTGACTTTC
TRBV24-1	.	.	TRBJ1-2	CATSVYNYGYTF	TGTGCCACCAGCGTTTATAACTATGGCTACACCTTC
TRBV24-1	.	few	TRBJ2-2	CATSDAYGLNTGELFF	TGTGCCACCAGTGATGCCTATGGACTTAACACCGGGGAGCTGTTTTTT
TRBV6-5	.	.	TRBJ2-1	CASSYARFEYNEQFF	TGTGCCAGCAGTTACGCTCGGTTCGAGTACAATGAGCAGTTCTTC
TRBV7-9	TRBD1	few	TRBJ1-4	CASSSISWTGGDEKLFF	TGTGCCAGCAGCTCGATATCTTGGACAGGGGGCGATGAAAAACTGTTTTTT
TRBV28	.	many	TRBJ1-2	CASSSLGRRTYGYTF	TGTGCCAGCAGTTCCTTAGGACGGAGGACGTATGGCTACACCTTC
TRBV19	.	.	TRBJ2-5	CASSIQGGQETQYF	TGTGCCAGTAGTATCCAGGGGGGGCAAGAGACCCAGTACTTC
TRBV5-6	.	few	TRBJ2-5	CASSQKDWQETQYF	TGTGCCAGCAGCCAGAAAGACTGGCAAGAGACCCAGTACTTC
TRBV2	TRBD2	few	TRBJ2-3	CASSGSSGTYTDTQYF	TGTGCCAGCAGTGGATCTAGCGGGACGTACACAGATACGCAGTATTTT
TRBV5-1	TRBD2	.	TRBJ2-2	CASSLDKPGLAGGELFF	TGCGCCAGCAGCTTGGACAAACCGGGACTAGCGGGAGGGGAGCTGTTTTTT
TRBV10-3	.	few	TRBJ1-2	CAISESTAKGGYTF	TGTGCCATCAGTGAGTCGACGGCCAAGGGTGGCTACACCTTC
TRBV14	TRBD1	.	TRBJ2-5	CASSQGLQGYAETQYF	TGTGCCAGCAGCCAAGGACTACAGGGGTATGCGGAGACCCAGTACTTC
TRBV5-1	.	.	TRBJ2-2	CASSPGGTFANTGELFF	TGCGCCAGCAGCCCAGGGGGGACTTTCGCGAACACCGGGGAGCTGTTTTTT
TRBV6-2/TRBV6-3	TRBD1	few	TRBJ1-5	CASSYSGQGPNQPQHF	TGTGCCAGCAGTTACAGCGGACAGGGGCCCAATCAGCCCCAGCATTTT
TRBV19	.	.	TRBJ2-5	CASNQDSQETQYF	TGTGCCAGTAACCAGGACAGCCAAGAGACCCAGTACTTC
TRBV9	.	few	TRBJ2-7	CASSVGMMGEQYF	TGTGCCAGCAGCGTAGGCATGATGGGCGAGCAGTACTTC
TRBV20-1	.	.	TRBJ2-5	CSVNPGFRGETQYF	TGCAGTGTTAACCCAGGTTTCCGAGGGGAGACCCAGTACTTC
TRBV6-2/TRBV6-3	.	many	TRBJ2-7	CASSERSVYEQYF	TGTGCCAGCAGTGAGCGTTCGGTCTACGAGCAGTACTTC
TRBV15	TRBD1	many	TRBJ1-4	CASGTGIGEKLFF	TGTGCCTCCGGGACAGGGATAGGCGAAAAACTGTTTTTT
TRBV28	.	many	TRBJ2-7	CASRRQGGGEQYF	TGTGCCAGCAGACGCCAGGGCGGAGGCGAGCAGTACTTC
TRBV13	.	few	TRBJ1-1	CASSPDSDTEAFF	TGTGCCAGCAGTCCGGACAGTGACACTGAAGCTTTCTTT
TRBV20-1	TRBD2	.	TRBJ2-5	CSARTIGTSGRTETQYF	TGCAGTGCTAGGACAATCGGGACTAGCGGGAGAACGGAGACCCAGTACTTC
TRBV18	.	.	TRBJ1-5	CASSPDGLSNQPQHF	TGTGCCAGCTCACCTGACGGCCTTAGCAATCAGCCCCAGCATTTT
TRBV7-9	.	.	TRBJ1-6	CASSLLKGSSYNSPLHF	TGTGCCAGCAGCCTCCTTAAGGGGAGCTCCTATAATTCACCCCTCCACTTT
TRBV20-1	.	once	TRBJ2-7	CSARLGTRKGEQYF	TGCAGTGCTAGATTGGGGACGCGGAAGGGCGAGCAGTACTTC
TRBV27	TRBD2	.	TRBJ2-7	CASREGLAGRYGQYF	TGTGCCAGCCGAGAGGGACTAGCGGGAAGATACGGGCAGTACTTC
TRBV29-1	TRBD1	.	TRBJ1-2	CSGEGGRGYTF	TGCAGCGGTGAAGGGGGCCGGGGCTACACCTTC
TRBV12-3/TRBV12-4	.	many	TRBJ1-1	CASSSHQGDTEAFF	TGTGCCAGCAGTTCGCACCAAGGGGACACTGAAGCTTTCTTT
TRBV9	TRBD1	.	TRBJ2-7	CASSASPGTGTYEQYF	TGTGCCAGCAGCGCTAGTCCCGGGACAGGGACCTACGAGCAGTACTTC
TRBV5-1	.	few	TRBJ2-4	CASSLRSGPEVKNIQYF	TGCGCCAGCAGCTTGAGGTCGGGACCCGAGGTCAAAAACATTCAGTACTTC
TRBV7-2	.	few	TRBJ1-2	CASSSGGWAYGYTF	TGTGCCAGCAGCTCCGGAGGTTGGGCCTATGGCTACACCTTC
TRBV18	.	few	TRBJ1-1	CASSQEGLNTEAFF	TGTGCCAGCTCACAGGAGGGGCTGAACACTGAAGCTTTCTTT
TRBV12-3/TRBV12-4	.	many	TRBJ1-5	CASGSGLDAQPQHF	TGTGCCAGCGGCTCCGGTTTAGACGCTCAGCCCCAGCATTTT
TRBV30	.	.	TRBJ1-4	CAWEKGDVVREKLFF	TGTGCCTGGGAAAAGGGGGACGTTGTGCGGGAAAAACTGTTTTTT
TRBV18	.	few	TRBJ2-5	CASSPARGTQETQYF	TGTGCCAGCTCACCCGCAAGAGGGACTCAAGAGACCCAGTACTTC
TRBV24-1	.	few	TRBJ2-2	CATGGTANTGELFF	TGTGCCACCGGCGGGACCGCGAACACCGGGGAGCTGTTTTTT
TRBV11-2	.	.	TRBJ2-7	CASRALTSKSYEQYF	TGTGCCAGCAGGGCCCTTACATCGAAGTCGTACGAGCAGTACTTC
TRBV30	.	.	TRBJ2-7	CAWTPGPNYEQYF	TGTGCCTGGACTCCCGGACCCAACTACGAGCAGTACTTC
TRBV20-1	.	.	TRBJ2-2	CSARPPTTGELFF	TGCAGTGCTAGACCCCCAACCACCGGGGAGCTGTTTTTT
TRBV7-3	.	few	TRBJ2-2	CASSLKVGELFF	TGTGCCAGCAGCTTAAAGGTCGGGGAGCTGTTTTTT
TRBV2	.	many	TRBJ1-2	CASKTRMEGYTF	TGTGCCAGCAAGACTCGAATGGAAGGCTACACCTTC
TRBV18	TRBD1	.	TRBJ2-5	CTSSPKRTGADKETQYF	TGTACCAGCTCACCGAAGCGGACAGGGGCGGATAAAGAGACCCAGTACTTC
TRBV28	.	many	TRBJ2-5	CASSLIRPEETQYF	TGTGCCAGCAGTTTAATTCGGCCCGAAGAGACCCAGTACTTC
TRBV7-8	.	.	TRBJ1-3	CASSSGAGNTIYF	TGTGCCAGCAGCTCAGGGGCTGGAAACACCATATATTTT
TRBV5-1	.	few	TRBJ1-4	CASSFDSHDEKLFF	TGCGCCAGCAGCTTTGACAGTCATGATGAAAAACTGTTTTTT
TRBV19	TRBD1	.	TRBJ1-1	CASSVRDREAFF	TGTGCCAGTAGTGTCCGGGACAGAGAAGCTTTCTTT
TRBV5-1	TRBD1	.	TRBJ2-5	CASSLEGTGKETQYF	TGCGCCAGCAGCTTGGAAGGGACAGGGAAAGAGACCCAGTACTTC
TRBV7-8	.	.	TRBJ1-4	CASSRGMGNEKLFF	TGTGCCAGCAGCAGGGGGATGGGTAATGAAAAACTGTTTTTT
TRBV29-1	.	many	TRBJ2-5	CSAKQGQETQYF	TGCAGCGCTAAACAGGGACAAGAGACCCAGTACTTC
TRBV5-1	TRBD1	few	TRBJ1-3	CASSSGQSGNTIYF	TGCGCCAGCAGCTCGGGACAGTCTGGAAACACCATATATTTT
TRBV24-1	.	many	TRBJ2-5	CATSTTVAAQETQYF	TGTGCCACCAGTACTACCGTGGCAGCCCAAGAGACCCAGTACTTC
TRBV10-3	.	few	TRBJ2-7	CAINPAYSYEQYF	TGTGCCATCAATCCAGCCTACTCCTACGAGCAGTACTTC
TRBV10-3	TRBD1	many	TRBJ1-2	CAISERTGPNYGYTF	TGTGCCATCAGTGAGCGGACAGGGCCTAACTATGGCTACACCTTC
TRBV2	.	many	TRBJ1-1	CATTQTDTNTEAFF	TGTGCCACAACACAGACTGACACGAACACTGAAGCTTTCTTT
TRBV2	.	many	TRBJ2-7	CAGSQVLSYEQYF	TGTGCCGGGTCGCAGGTCTTATCCTACGAGCAGTACTTC
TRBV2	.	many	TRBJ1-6	CASSELQGGSYNSPLHF	TGTGCCAGCAGCGAGTTACAGGGTGGCTCCTATAATTCACCCCTCCACTTT
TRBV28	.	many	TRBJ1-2	CASTSGGPLYGYTF	TGTGCCAGCACCAGCGGGGGCCCACTCTATGGCTACACCTTC